This T cell receptor beta chain was sequenced during a study of brain T cells in children with intractable seizures. Points from the study as a whole: Pre- and post-surgery blood differed in depth, so pre-surgery absences may be undersampling.

Time point: blood from clinic visit 5 months post-surgery; TSC patient then seizure free. Only cases whose brain tissue showed the highest T cell transcript signatures were sequenced. Pre-surgery treatment included at least one anti-epileptic drug. The repertoire was sequenced with immunoSEQ multiplex PCR; TCRdb's copy has only in-frame clones and lacks some. Counted here are a few hundred thousand clones, over 90% occurring once; the ten biggest clones make up 5% to 7%. Details on this clone: The target antigen is unknown.

V was clipped by 11 bases and J by 3 bases, with 14 bases between them. The germline CDR1 and CDR2 sequences are MNHNY and SVGAGI (reference sequence). The CDR3 is 13 amino acids. The sample consisted of peripheral blood, taken 4 to 5 months after surgery. The V and J genes are TRBV6-6 and TRBJ1-5; maybe TRBD1 (6 bases). This clonotype originated in a boy younger than two with tuberous sclerosis and intractable seizures. CDR3 protein: CAGTGFPNQPQHF. CDR3 DNA: TGTGCCGGTACAGGGTTCCCCAATCAGCCCCAGCATTTT.